This TCR beta chain appears in the sequencing data of a study of human T cells and chemical hapten exposure. Study-wide points: Healthy people's immune response may differ from that of the donors, who had alopecia. With regard to DPC sensitization, TCRs above 1 in 1000 frequency did not change. Large CDR3 similarity clusters arose significantly more often from expanded TCRs than from controls.

This clonotype has a count of ten or more. Its antigen is not identified. The CDR3 sequence is 12 residues long. Trimming took off 6 bases at V and 5 bases at J, with 13 bases between the two ends. Per the germline V gene, CDR1 is SQVTM and CDR2 is ANQGSEA. TCRdb passed the RACE reads through MiXCR, listing each CDR3 protein once. The sample contains tens of thousands of distinct CDR3 sequences, around 10% of which appear only once. The time point was: patch test 2, 6 weeks after DPC sensitization. Indicated treatment: therapeutic diphenylcyclopropenone sensitization with weekly scalp DPC. The chain recombines TRBV29-1 with TRBJ1-1, with a possible D match to TRBD1 (5 bases). This TCR derives from a young man with alopecia areata. Some clones in this sample may be carry-over from other donors' samples. The material sequenced was whole blood, taken in connection with sensitization to the hapten diphenylcyclopropenone (DPC). CDR3 coding DNA: TGCAGCGTAAATCGCAGGGAGACTGAAGCTTTCTTT. As protein: CSVNRRETEAFF.